This T cell receptor (beta chain) derives from a study of blood T cell repertoires in COVID-19. Turning to the study itself: Spain, Italy and the United States supplied samples that represented acute and convalescent COVID-19. PBMCs, B-cell-depleted T cells, or T cells provided the cDNA or gDNA that made up the material.

How the authors handled the data: Estimation of nucleated cell counts relied on the amplification of reference gene primers. Clones were read by immunoSEQ multiplex PCR, and TCRdb kept only the in-frame ones, dropping some. D and trimming come from the DNA, and the V and J calls and clone size come from that table. Of about 190,000 clones in the sample, 70% to 85% were seen once. Looked up from germline, CDR1 is LGHDT and CDR2 is YNNKEL (reference sequence). The CDR3 has 13 amino acids. Trimming pared 2 bases from V and 15 bases from J, leaving 17 bases between. The chain carries TRBV3-1 (or the pseudogene TRBV3-2) and TRBJ2-1; a weak D match, TRBD2 (6 bases). The source is a woman aged 45-59 years with acute or convalescent COVID-19. Sequencing used peripheral blood. The DNA for the CDR3 is TGTGCCAGCAGCCAATCCCGGGGGAGCCGGGGGTTCTTC. Encoded protein: CASSQSRGSRGFF.